These 5 T cell receptor beta chains came from one sample sequenced in a study of T cell repertoires in cytomegalovirus infection. No antigen has been assigned to these receptors. TCRdb redid the calling of the reads with MiXCR, one entry per CDR3 protein. The sample gives about 830,000 distinct CDR3 sequences, about 31% of which show up once; roughly an eighth is in the top ten. The specimen comprised cultured CD8+ T cells from PBMCs, sampled from culture after CMV antigen stimulation. The receptors shown here come from a human donor in good health (CMV status not recorded). Some clones in this sample may be carry-over from other donors' samples.

This clonotype was seen a handful of times. V gene TRBV19 combines with J gene TRBJ1-2, with 11 bases lining up with TRBD1. The trim removed 7 bases at V and 6 bases at J, leaving 13 bases unmatched. The CDR3 runs 16 residues. CDR1 is LNHDA and CDR2 is SQIVND in the germline V gene (reference sequence). The CDR3 region has the DNA TGTGCCAGTACCCAACTAGGACAGGGGGCGGAAGATGGCTACACCTTC. Its translation: CASTQLGQGAEDGYTF.

This chain uses TRBV14 with TRBJ1-1, with 9 nucleotides matching TRBD1. This CDR3 is 16 amino acids long. V gave up 0 bases and J gave up 6 bases; unmatched junction bases: 8. CDR1 and CDR2 from the germline V gene are SGHDN and FVKESK. CDR3 DNA sequence: TGTGCCAGCAGCCAAGAGGACAGGGGAGGGTTCCCTGAAGCTTTCTTT. Amino acids: CASSQEDRGGFPEAFF.

The rearrangement uses TRBV20-1 and TRBJ1-2, with TRBD1 matching over 7 bases. This CDR3 is 13 amino acids long. The V and J ends lost 6 bases and 6 bases, in that order; junction bases with no gene match: 10. Germline CDR1 reads DFQATT; CDR2 reads SNEGSKA (reference sequence). The CDR3 is CSASRDSSNGYTF. CDR3 coding DNA: TGCAGTGCCAGCCGGGACAGTTCCAATGGCTACACCTTC.

Turning to this clonotype: One junction end disagrees with the germline gene, perhaps due to a read error. Written as DNA, the CDR3 is TGTGCCAACAGTTTTTTCCGCACGGACACCGGGGAGCTGTTTTTT. Amino acids: CANSFFRTDTGELFF. This sequence joins TRBV27 and TRBJ2-2, with D unresolved. The CDR3 loop spans 15 amino acids. Germline CDR1 and CDR2: MNHEY and SMNVEV (reference sequence).

Note on this clonotype: This may come from a read error, since a much larger clone is one base off. CDR3 residues: CASSLMRGATYNEQFF. The CDR3 coding sequence is TGTGCCAGCAGCTTAATGAGGGGAGCGACCTACAATGAGCAGTTCTTC. V gene TRBV7-3 combines with J gene TRBJ2-1; D tentatively reads TRBD1 or TRBD2 (5 bases each). The CDR3 covers 16 residues. CDR1 and CDR2 from the germline V gene are SGHTA and FQGTGA. Trimming removed 1 base from V and 2 bases from J, with 12 bases in between. Full variable domain (rest looked up from reference TRBV7-3 and TRBJ2-1): GAGVSQTPSNKVTEKGKYVELRCDPISGHTALYWYRQSLGQGPEFLIYFQGTGAADDSGLPNDRFFAVRPEGSVSTLKIQRTERGDSAVYLCASSLMRGATYNEQFFGPGTRLTVL.